This T cell receptor beta chain was identified during a study of blood T cell repertoires in COVID-19. Here immunoSEQ multiplex PCR was the method, and the copy in TCRdb shows in-frame clones only, minus some. This table has about 370,000 clones, around 87% appearing once. The CDR3 is 14 amino acids. The J segment lost 7 bases and the V segment lost 0 bases, leaving 2 bases of the junction unmatched. CDR1 SGHDT and CDR2 YYEEEE come from the germline V gene. The chain carries TRBV5-6 and TRBJ2-7; 12 positions agree with TRBD2. This TCR was sampled from a woman younger than 45 with COVID-19, enrolled during active disease. The specimen sequenced was peripheral blood. CDR3 in DNA: TGTGCCAGCAGCTTGGGACTAGCGGGGGTTGAGCAGTACTTC. It codes for CASSLGLAGVEQYF.